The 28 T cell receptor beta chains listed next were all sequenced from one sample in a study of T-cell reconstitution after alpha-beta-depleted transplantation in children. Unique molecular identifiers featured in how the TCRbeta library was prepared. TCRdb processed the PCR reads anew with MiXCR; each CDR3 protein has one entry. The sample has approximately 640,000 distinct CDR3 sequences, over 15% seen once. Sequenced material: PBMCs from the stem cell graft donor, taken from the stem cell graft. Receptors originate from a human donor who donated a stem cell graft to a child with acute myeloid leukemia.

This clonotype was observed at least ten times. Written as DNA, the CDR3 is TGCAGTGCTAGAGATCCCAATCAAGAGGTATCCGATCAGCCCCAGCATTTT. Protein product: CSARDPNQEVSDQPQHF. This chain links TRBV20-1 with TRBJ1-5; D is unresolved. Germline values: CDR1 DFQATT, CDR2 SNEGSKA (reference sequence). Trimming pared 0 bases from V and 5 bases from J, leaving 20 bases between. The length of the CDR3 is 17 residues.

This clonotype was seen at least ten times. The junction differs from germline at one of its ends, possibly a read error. In DNA, the CDR3 is TGTGCCAGCAGCCCCTCCTTCAATGAGCAGTTCTTC. It is translated as CASSPSFNEQFF. V usage is TRBV4-2 and J usage is TRBJ2-1; no clear D gene. From germline, CDR1 is LGHNA and CDR2 YNFKEQ. The CDR3 consists of 12 residues.

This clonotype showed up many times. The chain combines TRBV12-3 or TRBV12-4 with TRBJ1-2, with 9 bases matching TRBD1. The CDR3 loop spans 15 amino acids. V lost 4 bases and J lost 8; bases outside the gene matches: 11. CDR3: CASSSPGQGKRGYTF. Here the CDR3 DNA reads TGTGCCAGCAGTTCCCCGGGACAGGGTAAACGGGGCTACACCTTC.

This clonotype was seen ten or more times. The CDR3 sequence is CSARALGETQYF. CDR3 bases: TGCAGTGCTAGAGCCCTAGGAGAGACCCAGTACTTC. The V and J genes are TRBV20-1 and TRBJ2-5; D gene uncertain. The CDR3 sequence is 12 residues long. Germline V gives CDR1 DFQATT, CDR2 SNEGSKA (reference sequence). Trimming cost V 1 base and J 4 bases, with 7 bases left between them.

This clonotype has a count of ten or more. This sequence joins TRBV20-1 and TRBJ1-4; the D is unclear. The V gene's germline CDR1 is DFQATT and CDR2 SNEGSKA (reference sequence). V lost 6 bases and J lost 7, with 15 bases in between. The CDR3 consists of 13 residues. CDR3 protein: CSAPVRRAEKLFF. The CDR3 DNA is TGCAGTGCACCAGTCCGGAGAGCTGAAAAACTGTTTTTT.

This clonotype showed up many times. The CDR3 DNA follows: TGCAGTGCTAGTCGGGCGGGGGGGCCTGTTGGAAAGACCCAGTACTTC. As protein: CSASRAGGPVGKTQYF. V is TRBV20-1 and J is TRBJ2-5; TRBD2 matches 9 bases. V shed 3 bases, J shed 6 bases, and the junction held 14 bases outside the gene matches. Germline V gene data show CDR1 as DFQATT and CDR2 as SNEGSKA (reference sequence). The CDR3 runs to 16 residues.

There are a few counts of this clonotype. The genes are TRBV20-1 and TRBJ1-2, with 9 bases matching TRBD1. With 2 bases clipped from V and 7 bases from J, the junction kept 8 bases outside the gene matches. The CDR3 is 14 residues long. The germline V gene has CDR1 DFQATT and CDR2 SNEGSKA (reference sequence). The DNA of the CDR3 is TGCAGTGCTAGACCCACAGGGGGCTGGAGTGGCTACACCTTC. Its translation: CSARPTGGWSGYTF.

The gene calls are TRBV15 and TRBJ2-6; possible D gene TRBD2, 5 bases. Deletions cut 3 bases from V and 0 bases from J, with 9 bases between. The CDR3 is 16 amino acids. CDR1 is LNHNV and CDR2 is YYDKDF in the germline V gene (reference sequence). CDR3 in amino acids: CATSSREGSGANVLTF. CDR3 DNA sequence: TGTGCCACCAGCAGCCGAGAGGGCTCTGGGGCCAACGTCCTGACTTTC.

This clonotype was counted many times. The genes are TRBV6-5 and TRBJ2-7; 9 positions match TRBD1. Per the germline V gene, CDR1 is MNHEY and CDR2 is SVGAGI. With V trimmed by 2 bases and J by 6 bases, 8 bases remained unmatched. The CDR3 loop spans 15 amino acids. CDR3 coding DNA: TGTGCCAGCAGTTACGGGCTGGGACAGGGATCCGAGCAGTACTTC. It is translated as CASSYGLGQGSEQYF.

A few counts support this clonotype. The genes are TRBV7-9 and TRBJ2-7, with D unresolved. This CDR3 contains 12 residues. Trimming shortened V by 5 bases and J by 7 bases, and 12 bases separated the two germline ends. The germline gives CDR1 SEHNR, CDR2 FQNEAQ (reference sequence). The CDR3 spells CASSLDWHEQYV. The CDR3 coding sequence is TGTGCCAGCAGCCTAGACTGGCATGAGCAGTACGTC.

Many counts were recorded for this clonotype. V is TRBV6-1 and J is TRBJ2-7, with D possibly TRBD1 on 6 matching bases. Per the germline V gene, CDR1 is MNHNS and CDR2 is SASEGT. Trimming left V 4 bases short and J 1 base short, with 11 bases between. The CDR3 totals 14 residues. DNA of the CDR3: TGTGCCAGCAGTGGCCGCAGGGGTTCCTACGAGCAGTACTTC. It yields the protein CASSGRRGSYEQYF.

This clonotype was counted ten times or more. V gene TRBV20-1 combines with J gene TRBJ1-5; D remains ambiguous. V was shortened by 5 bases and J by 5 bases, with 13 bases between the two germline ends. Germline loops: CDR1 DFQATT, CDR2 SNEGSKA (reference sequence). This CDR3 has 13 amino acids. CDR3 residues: CSAAMGRYQPQHF. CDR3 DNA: TGCAGTGCTGCAATGGGGAGGTATCAGCCCCAGCATTTT.

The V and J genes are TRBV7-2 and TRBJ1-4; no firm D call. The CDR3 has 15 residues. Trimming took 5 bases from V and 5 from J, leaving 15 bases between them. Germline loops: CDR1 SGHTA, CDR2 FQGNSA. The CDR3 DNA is TGTGCCAGCAGCCCTGCGACACTCCGAAATGAAAAACTGTTTTTT. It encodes CASSPATLRNEKLFF.

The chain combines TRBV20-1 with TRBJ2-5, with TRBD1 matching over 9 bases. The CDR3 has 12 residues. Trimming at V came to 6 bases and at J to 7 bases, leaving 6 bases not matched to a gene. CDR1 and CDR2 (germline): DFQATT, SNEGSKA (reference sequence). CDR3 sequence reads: CSAPGQGGTQYF. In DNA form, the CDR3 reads TGCAGTGCCCCGGGACAGGGAGGGACCCAGTACTTC.

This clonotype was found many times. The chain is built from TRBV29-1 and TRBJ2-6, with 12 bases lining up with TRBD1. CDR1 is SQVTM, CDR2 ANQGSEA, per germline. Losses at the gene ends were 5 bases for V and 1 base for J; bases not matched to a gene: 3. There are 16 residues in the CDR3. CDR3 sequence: CSVRDRGRSGANVLTF. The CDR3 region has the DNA TGCAGCGTTAGGGACAGGGGGCGTTCTGGGGCCAACGTCCTGACTTTC. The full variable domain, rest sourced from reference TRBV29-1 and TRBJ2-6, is SAVISQKPSRDICQRGTSLTIQCQVDSQVTMMFWYRQQPGQSLTLIATANQGSEATYESGFVIDKFPISRPNLTFSTLTVSNMSPEDSSIYLCSVRDRGRSGANVLTFGAGSRLTVL.

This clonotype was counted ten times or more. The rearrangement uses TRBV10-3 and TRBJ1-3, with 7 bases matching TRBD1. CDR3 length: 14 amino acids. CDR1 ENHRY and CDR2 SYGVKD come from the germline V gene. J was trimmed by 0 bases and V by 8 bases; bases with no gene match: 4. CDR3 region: CAIGRGISGNTIYF. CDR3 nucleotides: TGTGCCATCGGCAGGGGGATCTCTGGAAACACCATATATTTT.

The DNA for the CDR3 is TGTGCCAGCAGCTTAGCAGGGGTACTAGCGGGGTTCACAGATACGCAGTATTTT. Translated: CASSLAGVLAGFTDTQYF. V and J are TRBV7-8 and TRBJ2-3; 10 nucleotides align to TRBD2. V trimming: 0 bases; J trimming: 2 bases; junction bases outside the gene matches: 8. This CDR3 comprises 18 residues. Germline CDR1 reads SGHVS; CDR2 reads FQNEAQ.

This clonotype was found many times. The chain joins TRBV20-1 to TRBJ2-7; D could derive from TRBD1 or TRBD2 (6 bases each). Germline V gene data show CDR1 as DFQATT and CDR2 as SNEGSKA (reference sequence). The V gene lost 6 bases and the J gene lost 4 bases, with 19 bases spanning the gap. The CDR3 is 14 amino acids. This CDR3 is CSAGGPALKYEQYV. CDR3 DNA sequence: TGCAGTGCGGGGGGCCCCGCTCTGAAATACGAGCAGTACGTC.

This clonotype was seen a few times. The CDR3 DNA sequence: TGTGCCAGCAGCTTTCTTAGGGCTCCAGGCCATGAGCAGTTCTTC. Translating gives CASSFLRAPGHEQFF. The chain has TRBV7-2 and TRBJ2-1; D call uncertain. V shed 3 bases and J shed 8 bases, with 17 bases lying between them. CDR3 length: 15 amino acids. Per the germline V gene, CDR1 is SGHTA and CDR2 is FQGNSA.

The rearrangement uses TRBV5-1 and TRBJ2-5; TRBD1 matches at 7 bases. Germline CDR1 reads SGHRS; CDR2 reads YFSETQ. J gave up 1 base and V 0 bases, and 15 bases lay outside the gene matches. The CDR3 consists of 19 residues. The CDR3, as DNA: TGCGCCAGCAGCTTGGGTTACTGGGTGGGACAGCAACTCCAAGAGACCCAGTACTTC. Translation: CASSLGYWVGQQLQETQYF.

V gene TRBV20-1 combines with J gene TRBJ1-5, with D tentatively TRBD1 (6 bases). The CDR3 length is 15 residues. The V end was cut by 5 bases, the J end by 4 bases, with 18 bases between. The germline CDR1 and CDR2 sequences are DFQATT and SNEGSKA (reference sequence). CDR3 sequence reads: CSAPWPRGPNQPQHF. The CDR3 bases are TGCAGTGCTCCTTGGCCCAGGGGCCCGAATCAGCCCCAGCATTTT.

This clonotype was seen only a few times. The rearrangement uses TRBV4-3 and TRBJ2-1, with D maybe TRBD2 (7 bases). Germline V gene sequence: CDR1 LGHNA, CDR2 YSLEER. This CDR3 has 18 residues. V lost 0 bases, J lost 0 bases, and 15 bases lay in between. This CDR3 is CASSQDWGGASSYNEQFF. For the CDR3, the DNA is TGCGCCAGCAGCCAAGATTGGGGGGGGGCCTCCTCCTACAATGAGCAGTTCTTC.

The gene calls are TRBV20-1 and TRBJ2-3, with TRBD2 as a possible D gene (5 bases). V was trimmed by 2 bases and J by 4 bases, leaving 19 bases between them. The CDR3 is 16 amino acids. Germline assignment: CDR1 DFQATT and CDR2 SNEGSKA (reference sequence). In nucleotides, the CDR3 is TGCAGTGCTAGACTCACTCCGGGGTCCTGGGCAGATACGCAGTATTTT. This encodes CSARLTPGSWADTQYF.

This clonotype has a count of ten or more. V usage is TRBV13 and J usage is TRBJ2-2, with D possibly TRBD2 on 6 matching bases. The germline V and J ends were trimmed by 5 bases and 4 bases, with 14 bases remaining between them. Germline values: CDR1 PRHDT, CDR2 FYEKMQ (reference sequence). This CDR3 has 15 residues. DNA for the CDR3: TGTGCCAGCAGCCCTCGACTAGAGGGCACCGGGGAGCTGTTTTTT. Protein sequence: CASSPRLEGTGELFF.

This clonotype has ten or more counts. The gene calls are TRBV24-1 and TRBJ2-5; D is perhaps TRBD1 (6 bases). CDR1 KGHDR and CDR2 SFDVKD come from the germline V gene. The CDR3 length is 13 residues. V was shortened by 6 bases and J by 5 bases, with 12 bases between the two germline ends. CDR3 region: CATSPGEAETQYF. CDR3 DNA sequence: TGTGCCACCAGTCCAGGGGAAGCGGAGACCCAGTACTTC.

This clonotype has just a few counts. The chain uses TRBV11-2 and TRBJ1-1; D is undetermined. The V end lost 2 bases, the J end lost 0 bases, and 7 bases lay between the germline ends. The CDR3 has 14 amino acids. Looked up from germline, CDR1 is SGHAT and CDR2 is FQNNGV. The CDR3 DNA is TGTGCCAGCAGCTTATTCCAAGTGAACACTGAAGCTTTCTTT. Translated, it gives CASSLFQVNTEAFF.

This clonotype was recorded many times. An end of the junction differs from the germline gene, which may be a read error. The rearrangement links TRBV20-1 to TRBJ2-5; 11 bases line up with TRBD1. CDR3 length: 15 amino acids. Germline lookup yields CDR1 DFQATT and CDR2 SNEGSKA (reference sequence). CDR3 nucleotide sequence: TGCAGTGCGAGCCGGACAGGGGGCTACGGCGAGAACCAGTACTTC. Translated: CSASRTGGYGENQYF.

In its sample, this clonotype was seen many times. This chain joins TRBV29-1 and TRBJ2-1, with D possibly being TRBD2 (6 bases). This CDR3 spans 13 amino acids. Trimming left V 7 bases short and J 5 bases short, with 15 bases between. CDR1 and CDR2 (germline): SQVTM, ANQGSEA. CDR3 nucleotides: TGCAGCGGGAGGGGAGATACACACAATGAGCAGTTCTTC. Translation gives CSGRGDTHNEQFF.